The rows below give T cell receptor beta chains drawn from one sample of a study of blood T cell repertoires in COVID-19. Clones were read by immunoSEQ multiplex PCR, and TCRdb kept only the in-frame ones, dropping some. Of a few hundred thousand clones listed, 84% are singletons. The sequenced sample consisted of peripheral blood. Receptors were obtained from a man between 35 and 55 years old who had recovered from COVID-19. Both conserved end residues are part of each CDR3. Fields, in order: D gene, J gene, V gene, CDR3 length, clone size, CDR3 DNA, CDR3 protein. The D gene is left open where the match is weak. Size is omitted from some rows. Given values are once, few, many or a class for expanded clones.

TRBD1 TRBJ1-3 TRBV5-1 13 NA TGCGCCAGCAGGGGACAGGGGGGAAACACCATATATTTT CASRGQGGNTIYF
NA TRBJ2-3 TRBV27 13 once TGTGCCAGCACGGCAATAGGAGGAGATACGCAGTATTTT CASTAIGGDTQYF
NA TRBJ1-5 TRBV15 13 NA TGTGCCACCAGCAGAGACCCCTCCCAGCCCCAGCATTTT CATSRDPSQPQHF
TRBD1 TRBJ2-3 TRBV11-2 15 NA TGTGCCAGCAGCTTAGATGAGGGGGCGGCAGATACGCAGTATTTT CASSLDEGAADTQYF
NA TRBJ1-5 TRBV6-6 16 NA TGTGCCAGCAGTCCATCAGGGACTGCCCAAGGGCAGCCCCAGCATTTT CASSPSGTAQGQPQHF
NA TRBJ1-4 TRBV19 16 NA TGTGCCAGTAGTATGGCGAGAGGCAGGGGACGTGAAAAACTGTTTTTT CASSMARGRGREKLFF
TRBD1 TRBJ2-6 TRBV4-3 19 NA TGCGCCAGCAGCCGGTCCGGGACAGGGGAACCCTCTGGGGCCAACGTCCTGACTTTC CASSRSGTGEPSGANVLTF
NA TRBJ1-4 TRBV19 14 NA TGTGCCAGTAGTATGGGCACACAAAGTGAAAAACTGTTTTTT CASSMGTQSEKLFF
NA TRBJ1-4 TRBV5-8 16 NA TGTGCCAGCAGCTCCGGGTTTGGGTCCGCGAATGAAAAACTGTTTTTT CASSSGFGSANEKLFF
NA TRBJ2-5 TRBV3-1/TRBV3-2 14 NA TGTGCCAGCAGCCCATCCGATAGCCGGGAGACCCAGTACTTC CASSPSDSRETQYF
NA TRBJ2-1 TRBV20-1 17 few TGCAGTGCTAGTTCTTTAGTCGGTTTGAGCTCCTACAATGAGCAGTTCTTC CSASSLVGLSSYNEQFF
NA TRBJ1-2 TRBV16 14 NA TGTGCCAGCAGCCAATCCCCTTTTGACTATGGCTACACCTTC CASSQSPFDYGYTF
NA TRBJ1-2 TRBV23-1 21 once TGCGCCAGCAGTCAATCTTGGGCCCCGGGGGTGGCTGGGCCGCAAGACTATGGCTACACCTTC CASSQSWAPGVAGPQDYGYTF
NA TRBJ2-2 TRBV5-8 12 once TGTGCCAGCACCACGGGTCGGGAGGAGCTGTTTTTT CASTTGREELFF
NA TRBJ1-1 TRBV9 12 NA TGTGCCAGCAGCAAGCAGAACACTGAAGCTTTCTTT CASSKQNTEAFF
TRBD2 TRBJ2-7 TRBV27 15 NA TGTGCCAGCAGCCGGACTAGCGGGAAGCCCTACGAGCAGTACTTC CASSRTSGKPYEQYF
NA TRBJ1-3 TRBV4-1 13 NA TGCGCCAGCAGCCCGGGTTTTGGAAACACCATATATTTT CASSPGFGNTIYF
NA TRBJ1-3 TRBV19 14 NA TGTGCCAGTAGTATGGGCACCTCTGGAAACACCATATATTTT CASSMGTSGNTIYF
NA TRBJ2-2 TRBV20-1 14 NA TGCAGTGCTAGTAGGGTCCAGGGGACCGGGGAGCTGTTTTTT CSASRVQGTGELFF
TRBD1 TRBJ1-3 TRBV9 15 NA TGTGCCAGCAGCACCGACAGGGAAGCTGGAAACACCATATATTTT CASSTDREAGNTIYF
TRBD1 TRBJ1-2 TRBV6-1 13 NA TGTGCCAGCAGTGACGGACAGGGGCCTGGCTACACCTTC CASSDGQGPGYTF
NA TRBJ2-7 TRBV27 12 once TGTGCCAGCAGTGGAACGGGCTACGAGCAGTACTTC CASSGTGYEQYF
TRBD2 TRBJ2-2 TRBV2 16 NA TGTGCCAGCAGTCCTAATCTGGCGGGAGCTGCCGGGGAGCTGTTTTTT CASSPNLAGAAGELFF
NA TRBJ1-2 TRBV7-9 14 few TGTGCCAGCAGCTTAGGTGGCGACTACCATGGCTACACCTTC CASSLGGDYHGYTF
TRBD2 TRBJ2-7 TRBV5-5 17 NA TGTGCCAGCAGTTCGGGACTAGCGGGAGCCCCCCTCTACGAGCAGTACTTC CASSSGLAGAPLYEQYF
NA TRBJ1-6 TRBV6-5 13 NA TGTGCCAGCTCAAGGGGTTGGGGTTCACCCCTCCACTTT CASSRGWGSPLHF
TRBD1 TRBJ1-1 TRBV6-5 15 NA TGTGCCAGCAGTACCCGACAGGGCGGATACACTGAAGCTTTCTTT CASSTRQGGYTEAFF
NA TRBJ2-5 TRBV6-5 14 once TGTGCCAGCCAAATCTACGGGGGGCGGAAGACCCAGTACTTC CASQIYGGRKTQYF
TRBD1 TRBJ1-6 TRBV3-1/TRBV3-2 18 few TGTGCCAGCAGCCAAGTAATGCGGCAGGGCCTCAGGGGGTCACCCCTCCACTTT CASSQVMRQGLRGSPLHF
NA TRBJ2-5 TRBV10-3 16 once TGTGCCACCCGGGGGTTCGGGGGTAGATCACAAGAGACCCAGTACTTC CATRGFGGRSQETQYF
NA TRBJ1-4 TRBV4-3 16 NA TGCGCCAGCAGCCAAGGAATCACGGGACATAATGAAAAACTGTTTTTT CASSQGITGHNEKLFF
NA TRBJ2-1 TRBV12-3/TRBV12-4 12 NA TGTGCCAGCAGCCCGACTTACAATGAGCAGTTCTTC CASSPTYNEQFF
NA TRBJ1-4 TRBV29-1 13 NA TGCAGCGTCCGGGACGAGGGGGATGAAAAACTGTTTTTT CSVRDEGDEKLFF
TRBD2 TRBJ2-7 TRBV7-2 18 NA TGTGCCAGCAGCTTATCTGCTAGCGGGGGGCCTCTCTCCTACGAGCAGTACTTC CASSLSASGGPLSYEQYF
TRBD1 TRBJ2-1 TRBV3-1/TRBV3-2 15 once TGTGCCAGCAGCCAGCCGGGACAGGGACGCGATGAGCAGTTCTTC CASSQPGQGRDEQFF
TRBD1 TRBJ2-5 TRBV5-4 15 NA TGTGCCAGCAGCTTGGCGGGGACAGGGGTTGAGACCCAGTACTTC CASSLAGTGVETQYF
NA TRBJ2-7 TRBV29-1 12 NA TGCAGCGTTGGGGGCAGGCCATACGAGCAGTACTTC CSVGGRPYEQYF
NA TRBJ2-7 TRBV4-3 15 NA TGCGCCAGCAGCCAAGATAGGGGCAGTTCGTACGAGCAGTACTTC CASSQDRGSSYEQYF
NA TRBJ2-7 TRBV2 14 NA TGTGCCAGCAGTGAGACTTTTCTTTCGGACGAGCAGTACTTC CASSETFLSDEQYF
NA TRBJ2-5 TRBV7-8 13 NA TGTGCCAGCAGCTCGCTAGCGTTAGGGACCCAGTACTTC CASSSLALGTQYF
NA TRBJ1-1 TRBV11-3 16 NA TGTGCCAGCAGCTTAGGTGGTCCACTTATGAACACTGAAGCTTTCTTT CASSLGGPLMNTEAFF
TRBD1 TRBJ2-7 TRBV10-3 15 NA TGTGCCATCAGGAACCCGGGACAGGGGTTCTACGAGCAGTACTTC CAIRNPGQGFYEQYF
TRBD2 TRBJ2-7 TRBV7-2 15 NA TGTGCCAGCAGCGCCGACGGGAGGAACTCCTACGAGCAGTACTTC CASSADGRNSYEQYF
NA TRBJ2-7 TRBV11-3 12 NA TGTGCCAGCAGCTTACATCACTACGAGCAGTACTTC CASSLHHYEQYF
NA TRBJ1-5 TRBV2 14 NA TGTGCCAGTTCATCGCAGGGAAGCAATCAGCCCCAGCATTTT CASSSQGSNQPQHF
NA TRBJ2-7 TRBV29-1 16 NA TGCAGCGCCATAACAGTACAGGGAAGTCAAGGCTACGAGCAGTACTTC CSAITVQGSQGYEQYF